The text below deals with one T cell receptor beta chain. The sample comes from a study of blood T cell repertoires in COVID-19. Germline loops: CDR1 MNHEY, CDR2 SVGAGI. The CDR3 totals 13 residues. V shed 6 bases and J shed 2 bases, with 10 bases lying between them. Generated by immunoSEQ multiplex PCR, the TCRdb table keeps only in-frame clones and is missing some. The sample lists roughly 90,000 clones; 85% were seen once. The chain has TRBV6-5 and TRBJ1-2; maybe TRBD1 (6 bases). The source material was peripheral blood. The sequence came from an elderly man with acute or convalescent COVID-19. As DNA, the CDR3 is TGTGCCAGCAGGGGAGGGACAAACTATGGCTACACCTTC. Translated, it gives CASRGGTNYGYTF.